The source of this T cell receptor (beta chain) is a study of shared clonotypes between healthy human individuals. The CDR3 has 15 residues. CDR1 and CDR2 from the germline V gene are SGHNT and YYREEE (reference sequence). V was shortened by 0 bases and J by 2 bases, with 12 bases between the two germline ends. This clone was picked up one time. The method was immunoSEQ multiplex PCR; TCRdb's version includes in-frame clones alone and lacks a portion of them. The data hold over 1.5 million clones, with 95% to 99% observed a single time. This receptor was obtained from a man aged 25-40 years in good health. Material for sequencing was naive CD4+ T cells sorted from blood. Subset described: CD45RA+ positively selected. The chain employs TRBV5-4 and TRBJ2-7; the D is unclear. The CDR3 DNA is TGTGCCAGCAGCTTGGCCTTATCCGGGCCCTACGAGCAGTACTTC. This gives the protein CASSLALSGPYEQYF. Together with reference TRBV5-4 and TRBJ2-7, the CDR3 gives the full variable domain: ETGVTQSPTHLIKTRGQQVTLRCSSQSGHNTVSWYQQALGQGPQFIFQYYREEENGRGNFPPRFSGLQFPNYSSELNVNALELDDSALYLCASSLALSGPYEQYFGPGTRLTVT.